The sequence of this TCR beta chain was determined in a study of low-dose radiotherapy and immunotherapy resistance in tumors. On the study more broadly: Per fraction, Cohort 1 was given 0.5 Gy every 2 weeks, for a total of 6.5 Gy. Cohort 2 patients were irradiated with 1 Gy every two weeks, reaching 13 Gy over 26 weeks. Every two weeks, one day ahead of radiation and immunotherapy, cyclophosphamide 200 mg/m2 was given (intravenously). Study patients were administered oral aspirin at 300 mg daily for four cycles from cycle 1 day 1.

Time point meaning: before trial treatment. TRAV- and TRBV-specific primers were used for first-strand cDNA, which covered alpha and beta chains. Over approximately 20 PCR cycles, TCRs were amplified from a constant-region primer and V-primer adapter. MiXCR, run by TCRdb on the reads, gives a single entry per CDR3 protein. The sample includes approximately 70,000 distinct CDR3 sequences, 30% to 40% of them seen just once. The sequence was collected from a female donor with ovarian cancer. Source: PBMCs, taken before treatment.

The CDR3 DNA sequence: TGTGCCAGCAGTTCAACCAAACCCAACTATGGCTACACCTTC. It specifies CASSSTKPNYGYTF. The genes are TRBV27 and TRBJ1-2; no clear D. Trimming took off 4 bases at V and 2 bases at J, with 11 bases between the two ends. This CDR3 is 14 amino acids long. In germline, CDR1 is MNHEY, CDR2 SMNVEV (reference sequence).